The 13 T cell receptor beta chains below come from one sample, sequenced in a study of glioma-infiltrating T cells after dendritic cell vaccination. Time point meaning: after dendritic cell vaccination, including at tumor progression/relapse. The table came from immunoSEQ multiplex PCR; TCRdb's copy has only in-frame clones and leaves some out. The sample holds about 65,000 clones; about 89% are singletons and the top ten take around 10%. Specimen: blood, collected after dendritic cell vaccination. These receptors all stem from a human donor with glioblastoma.

The chain employs TRBV4-1 and TRBJ2-7; D ambiguous. V was cut by 3 bases and J by 5 bases, with 5 bases left in between. In germline, CDR1 is MGHRA, CDR2 YSYEKL. This CDR3 contains 11 residues. The CDR3 DNA is TGCGCCAGCAGCCACGGAGACGAGCAGTACTTC. Protein product: CASSHGDEQYF.

This clone was seen only once. The chain joins TRBV5-4 to TRBJ2-5; 11 bases agree with TRBD1. Per germline, CDR1 SGHNT and CDR2 YYREEE (reference sequence). V trimming: 4 bases; J trimming: 5 bases; junction bases outside the gene matches: 10. This CDR3 region has 16 residues. The CDR3 here is CASSPDWTGGFETQYF. The DNA of the CDR3 is TGTGCCAGCAGCCCCGATTGGACAGGGGGCTTTGAGACCCAGTACTTC.

The chain links TRBV5-1 to TRBJ2-3; D might be TRBD1 (5 bases). Between the trimmed V and J ends, which lost 0 bases and 1 base, there was a span of 15 bases. This CDR3 has 17 residues. Germline CDR1 is SGHRS and CDR2 is YFSETQ. The CDR3 bases are TGCGCCAGCAGCTTGGAGGGGTGGGGTTCGGGCACAGATACGCAGTATTTT. Translating it yields CASSLEGWGSGTDTQYF. Full variable domain (missing parts from reference TRBV5-1 and TRBJ2-3): KAGVTQTPRYLIKTRGQQVTLSCSPISGHRSVSWYQQTPGQGLQFLFEYFSETQRNKGNFPGRFSGRQFSNSRSEMNVSTLELGDSALYLCASSLEGWGSGTDTQYFGPGTRLTVL.

The V gene is TRBV7-2, the J gene TRBJ2-7, with TRBD1 matching 8 bases. The germline V gene encodes CDR1 SGHTA and CDR2 FQGNSA. The J segment lost 4 bases and the V segment lost 5 bases, leaving 10 bases of the junction unmatched. The CDR3 is 15 residues long. CDR3 in DNA: TGTGCCAGCAGCCGTGCAGGGGACAGGAGTTACGAGCAGTACTTC. It translates to CASSRAGDRSYEQYF.

V usage is TRBV6-4 and J usage is TRBJ2-1; 7 nucleotides align to TRBD1. Per germline, CDR1 MRHNA and CDR2 SNTAGT. The CDR3 runs to 15 residues. The V gene end was trimmed by 8 bases and the J gene end by 4 bases; junction bases not matched to a gene: 11. The CDR3: CASPPRGPRYNEQFF. CDR3 coding DNA: TGTGCCAGCCCGCCGAGGGGGCCCAGGTACAATGAGCAGTTCTTC.

The chain uses TRBV5-8 and TRBJ2-7; 7 bases match TRBD2. The germline gives CDR1 SGHTS, CDR2 YDEGEE. The V gene end was trimmed by 1 base and the J gene end by 3 bases; junction bases not matched to a gene: 4. The CDR3 contains 14 residues. CDR3 sequence reads: CASSLPSGIYEQYF. For the CDR3, the DNA is TGTGCCAGCAGCTTGCCTAGCGGTATCTACGAGCAGTACTTC.

This clone was counted a single time. The chain has TRBV30 and TRBJ1-2; no reliable D call. Trimming stripped 0 bases from V and 0 bases from J, with 8 bases between. Germline CDR1 GTSNPN, CDR2 SVGIG (reference sequence). This CDR3 region has 14 residues. CDR3 coding DNA: TGTGCCTGGAGTGTACTTGAAACTAACTATGGCTACACCTTC. Translation: CAWSVLETNYGYTF. The entire variable domain, with the rest obtained from reference TRBV30 and TRBJ1-2, is as follows: SQTIHQWPATLVQPVGSPLSLECTVEGTSNPNLYWYRQAAGRGLQLLFYSVGIGQISSEVPQNLSASRPQDRQFILSSKKLLLSDSGFYLCAWSVLETNYGYTFGSGTRLTVV.

The chain uses TRBV19 and TRBJ2-1, with TRBD1 matching over 10 bases. V shed 4 bases, J shed 4 bases, and the junction held 7 bases outside the gene matches. Per germline, CDR1 LNHDA and CDR2 SQIVND (reference sequence). The CDR3 is made up of 16 amino acids. This CDR3 reads CASSNFAGQGYNEQFF. The CDR3 bases are TGTGCCAGTAGTAACTTCGCGGGACAGGGGTACAATGAGCAGTTCTTC.

The rearrangement links TRBV6-1 to TRBJ2-5; TRBD1 agrees at 7 bases. V lost 3 bases, J lost 7 bases, and 14 bases stayed unmatched. In germline, CDR1 is MNHNS, CDR2 SASEGT. The CDR3 runs 16 residues. The CDR3 loop is CASSDKGLGGLGTQYF. In nucleotides, the CDR3 is TGTGCCAGCAGTGATAAAGGTTTAGGGGGCTTGGGGACCCAGTACTTC.

V usage is TRBV19 and J usage is TRBJ1-5; 8 bases are a match to TRBD1. The length of the CDR3 is 16 residues. Germline CDR1 is LNHDA and CDR2 is SQIVND (reference sequence). Trimming took 6 bases from V and 4 from J; bases not matched to a gene: 11. CDR3 sequence: CASSSPPGGRNQPQHF. The CDR3 DNA follows: TGTGCCAGTAGCTCCCCCCCAGGGGGCAGGAATCAGCCCCAGCATTTT.

V gene TRBV7-9 combines with J gene TRBJ2-1; D gene uncertain. There are 15 residues in the CDR3. Deletions cut 0 bases from V and 3 bases from J, with 9 bases between. The germline V gene encodes CDR1 SEHNR and CDR2 FQNEAQ (reference sequence). The CDR3 reads CASSLARQVYNEQFF. For the CDR3, the DNA is TGTGCCAGCAGCTTAGCACGGCAGGTCTACAATGAGCAGTTCTTC. Based on the CDR3 plus reference TRBV7-9 and TRBJ2-1, the full variable domain is DTGVSQNPRHKITKRGQNVTFRCDPISEHNRLYWYRQTLGQGPEFLTYFQNEAQLEKSRLLSDRFSAERPKGSFSTLEIQRTEQGDSAMYLCASSLARQVYNEQFFGPGTRLTVL.

The chain is built from TRBV4-3 and TRBJ2-4; D is uncertain. The CDR3 length is 17 residues. Trimming took 3 bases from V and 0 from J, leaving 15 bases between them. Germline V gene sequence: CDR1 LGHNA, CDR2 YSLEER. The CDR3, as DNA: TGCGCCAGCAGCCAGGTGCTAGGTCCACTAGCCAAAAACATTCAGTACTTC. Its translation: CASSQVLGPLAKNIQYF.

This clone was detected a few times. The gene calls are TRBV7-2 and TRBJ2-1, with D possibly being TRBD1 (7 bases). V lost 5 bases and J lost 6, with 11 bases in between. Per the germline V gene, CDR1 is SGHTA and CDR2 is FQGNSA. The CDR3 consists of 13 residues. CDR3 coding DNA: TGTGCCAGCAGCCTCAGGGGGGCCAATGAGCAGTTCTTC. Amino acids: CASSLRGANEQFF.